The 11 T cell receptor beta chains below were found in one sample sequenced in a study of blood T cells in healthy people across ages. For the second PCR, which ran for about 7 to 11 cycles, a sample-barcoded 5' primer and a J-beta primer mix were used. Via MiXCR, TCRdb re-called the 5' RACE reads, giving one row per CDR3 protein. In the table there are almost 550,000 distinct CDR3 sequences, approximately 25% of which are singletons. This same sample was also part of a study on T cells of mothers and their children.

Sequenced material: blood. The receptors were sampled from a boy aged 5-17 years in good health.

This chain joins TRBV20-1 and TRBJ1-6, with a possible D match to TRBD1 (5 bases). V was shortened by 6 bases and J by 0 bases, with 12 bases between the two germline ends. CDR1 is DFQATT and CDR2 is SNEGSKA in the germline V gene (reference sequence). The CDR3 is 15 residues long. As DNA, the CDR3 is TGCAGTGCGACGGACACGAGCTCCTATAATTCACCCCTCCACTTT. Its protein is CSATDTSSYNSPLHF.

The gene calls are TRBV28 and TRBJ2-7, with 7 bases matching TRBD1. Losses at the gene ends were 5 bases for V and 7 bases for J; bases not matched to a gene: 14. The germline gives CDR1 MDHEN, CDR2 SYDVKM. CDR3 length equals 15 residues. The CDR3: CASSQPGTVVREQYF. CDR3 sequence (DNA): TGTGCCAGCAGTCAACCGGGGACAGTCGTCCGAGAGCAGTACTTC.

CDR3 nucleotide sequence: TGCGCCAGCAGCTTGGGGGCAGCGAGAGAGGGGGCCAACGTCCTGACTTTC. Residues: CASSLGAAREGANVLTF. The chain is built from TRBV5-1 and TRBJ2-6; D is uncertain. V was trimmed by 0 bases and J by 4 bases, leaving 14 bases between them. The CDR3 loop spans 17 amino acids. The germline V gene has CDR1 SGHRS and CDR2 YFSETQ.

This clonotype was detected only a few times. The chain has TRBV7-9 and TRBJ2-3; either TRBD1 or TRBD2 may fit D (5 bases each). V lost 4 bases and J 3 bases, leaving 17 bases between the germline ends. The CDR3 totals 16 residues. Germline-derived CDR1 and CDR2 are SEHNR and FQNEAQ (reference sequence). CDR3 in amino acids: CASSSTGASKTDTQYF. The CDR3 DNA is TGTGCCAGCAGCTCGACCGGGGCCTCTAAAACAGATACGCAGTATTTT.

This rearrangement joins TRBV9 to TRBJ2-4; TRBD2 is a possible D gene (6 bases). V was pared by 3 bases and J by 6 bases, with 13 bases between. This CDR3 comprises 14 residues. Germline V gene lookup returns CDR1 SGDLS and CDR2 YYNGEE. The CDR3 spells CASSGGTSVNIQYF. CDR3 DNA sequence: TGTGCCAGCAGCGGCGGGACGTCAGTAAACATTCAGTACTTC.

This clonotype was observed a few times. DNA of the CDR3: TGCAGTGCTAACTCAGACAGGGGGCGCACAGATACGCAGTATTTT. It codes for CSANSDRGRTDTQYF. The gene calls are TRBV20-1 and TRBJ2-3; 10 bases match TRBD1. Looked up from germline, CDR1 is DFQATT and CDR2 is SNEGSKA (reference sequence). The CDR3 totals 15 residues. J was trimmed by 1 base and V by 4 bases; bases with no gene match: 5.

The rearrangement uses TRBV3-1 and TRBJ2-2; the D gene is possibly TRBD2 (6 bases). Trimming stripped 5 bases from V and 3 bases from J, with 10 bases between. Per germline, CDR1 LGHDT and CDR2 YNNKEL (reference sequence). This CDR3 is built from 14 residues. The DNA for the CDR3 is TGTGCCAGCAGCGGGGGGAGCGACACCGGGGAGCTGTTTTTT. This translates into CASSGGSDTGELFF. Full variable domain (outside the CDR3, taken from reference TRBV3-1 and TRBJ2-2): DTAVSQTPKYLVTQMGNDKSIKCEQNLGHDTMYWYKQDSKKFLKIMFSYNNKELIINETVPNRFSPKSPDKAHLNLHINSLELGDSAVYFCASSGGSDTGELFFGEGSRLTVL.

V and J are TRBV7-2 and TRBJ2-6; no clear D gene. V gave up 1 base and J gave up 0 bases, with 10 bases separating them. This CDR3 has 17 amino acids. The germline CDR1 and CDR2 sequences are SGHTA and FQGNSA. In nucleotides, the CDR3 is TGTGCCAGCAGCTTAGGGTCAGGAACCTCTGGGGCCAACGTCCTGACTTTC. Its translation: CASSLGSGTSGANVLTF. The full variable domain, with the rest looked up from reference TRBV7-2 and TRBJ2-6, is GAGVSQSPSNKVTEKGKDVELRCDPISGHTALYWYRQSLGQGLEFLIYFQGNSAPDKSGLPSDRFSAERTGGSVSTLTIQRTQQEDSAVYLCASSLGSGTSGANVLTFGAGSRLTVL.

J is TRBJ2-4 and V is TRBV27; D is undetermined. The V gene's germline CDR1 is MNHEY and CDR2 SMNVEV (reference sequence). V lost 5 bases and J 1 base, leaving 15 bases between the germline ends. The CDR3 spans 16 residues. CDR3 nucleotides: TGTGCCAGCAGTCCCCGGCCCCGGCTCGCCAAAAACATTCAGTACTTC. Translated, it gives CASSPRPRLAKNIQYF.

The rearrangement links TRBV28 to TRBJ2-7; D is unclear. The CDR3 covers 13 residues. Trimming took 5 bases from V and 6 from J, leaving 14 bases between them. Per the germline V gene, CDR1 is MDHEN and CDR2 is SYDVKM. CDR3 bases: TGTGCCAGCAGTCTCCTCTTTTCTCGCGAGCAGTACTTC. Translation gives CASSLLFSREQYF.

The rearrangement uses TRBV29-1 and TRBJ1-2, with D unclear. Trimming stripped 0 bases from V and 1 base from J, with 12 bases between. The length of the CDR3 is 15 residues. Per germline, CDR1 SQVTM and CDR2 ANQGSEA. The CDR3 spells CSVEEYNHYNYGYTF. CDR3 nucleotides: TGCAGCGTTGAAGAATACAATCACTATAACTATGGCTACACCTTC. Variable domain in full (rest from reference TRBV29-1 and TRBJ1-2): SAVISQKPSRDICQRGTSLTIQCQVDSQVTMMFWYRQQPGQSLTLIATANQGSEATYESGFVIDKFPISRPNLTFSTLTVSNMSPEDSSIYLCSVEEYNHYNYGYTFGSGTRLTVV.